The clone carrying this T cell receptor beta chain was counted between two and nine times. No antigen is known for it. A multiplex PCR was run with 60 Vbeta primers and 13 Jbeta primers. TCRdb's table, derived via immunoSEQ multiplex PCR, lists solely in-frame clones and lacks some. Among 150,000 to 200,000 clones listed, roughly four fifths were seen once. The CDR3 contains 13 residues. Per germline, CDR1 SGHVS and CDR2 FNYEAQ. V lost 4 bases, J lost 0 bases, and 6 bases lay in between. The record originates from a study of cytomegalovirus exposure and HLA in healthy donors. Study results and limitations: Exclusion applied to some V segments, including TRBV6-2 and TRBV6-3, as they were indistinguishable. V- and J-gene trimming of TCR beta was linked (in a later analysis) to a missense DCLRE1C variant.

Sequencing was done on a sample of PBMCs. V and J are TRBV7-6 and TRBJ1-1; TRBD1 is a possible D gene (6 bases). The clonotype originates from a man in his fifties in good health and CMV-seronegative. CDR3 coding DNA: TGTGCCAGCAGCTCAGGGGTGAACACTGAAGCTTTCTTT. Residues: CASSSGVNTEAFF.